The TCR beta chain described here comes from a study of beta chain features in type 1 diabetes (dated by TCRdb to the late 2010s). In the study overall: Mean age, gender distribution, total cell number and subset yield did not differ between patients and healthy donors. Across all samples, 107,917,701 sorted cells were examined, and cell number per subset correlated strongly with RNA yield. The study compared TCRB repertoires of sorted circulating CD4+ T cell subsets between recently diagnosed type 1 diabetes patients and matched healthy donors. Regulatory and stem cell-like memory subsets were isolated from only 8 patients and roughly eight healthy donors, whereas naive and central memory subsets came from all 30 or so donors. The study at large found these results: Because cDNA rather than genomic DNA was sequenced, highly expressing activated cells could have been over-represented, although no difference in activation and CD3 levels was found between groups. Naive, central memory and regulatory TCRB repertoires appeared to be more alike among patients than among healthy donors. Because the HLA sub-analyses included only small numbers of individuals, any influence of HLA type on TCRB rearrangement was left unresolved. Fewer insertions and more nucleotide deletions at VDJ recombination sites were observed in patients with type 1 diabetes, implying thymic rearrangement abnormalities. Shorter templates might be favored by PCR, yet because patient and control samples were amplified and corrected together, any such skew would affect both groups equally. Type 1 diabetes patients showed a moderate but significant shortening of TCRB CDR3 length in all four CD4+ subsets.

This clone was observed a handful of times. What this receptor recognizes is not known. No much larger clone is present one base from it, and per-base qualities are unavailable. A single peripheral blood draw of approximately 100 mL on average was collected from each donor into heparinised tubes. A BD FACSAria II and a panel including CD45RO, CCR7, CD25, CD127, CD95 and CD27 were used to sort naive, central memory, regulatory and stem cell-like memory CD4+ T cells. A purity above 98% was achieved for all sorted populations. Right away, PBMCs were isolated by Lymphoprep density gradient centrifugation and were stained directly, with no culture step. Samples were stained and sorted in pairs, with one healthy donor and one patient per experiment, so that batch effects were minimized. The entire amount of isolated RNA was reverse transcribed using the High Capacity cDNA Reverse Transcription Kit, so the sequenced TCRB transcripts were expressed ones. Naive, central memory and regulatory T cell samples underwent deep immunoSEQ sequencing, averaging roughly 3.3 million total reads per sample. After sorted cells were lysed in RLT buffer, RNA was extracted with DNase-treated RNeasy Micro or Mini kits, with the choice depending on cell number. To prevent cross-contamination, every cell subset was processed on its own, while patient and healthy donor samples were processed together. The immunoSEQ multiplex PCR was used to amplify TCRB sequences from cDNA, generating 87-bp fragments that spanned the CDR3 region. Sequencing of the amplicons was performed on the Illumina HiSeq platform. Turning to the authors' computational methods: Synthetic template baselines were used to correct PCR bias computationally, reads within Hamming distance 2 were collapsed, and singletons that could not be merged were discarded. By aligning reads against IMGT, V, D and J genes, CDR3 length, and insertions or deletions at six rearrangement sites were assigned. Within each subset, clonotype counts were normalized to the number of sorted cells before true diversity and Gini coefficients were calculated with the tcR R package. The overlap coefficient, calculated on TCRB nucleotide sequences, was used to measure repertoire sharing. As a proxy for the pre-selection repertoire, out-of-frame TCRB sequences from naive cells were analyzed. The source is immuneACCESS, and TCRdb retained only in-frame sequences with V and J called. Part of the clones is not carried over; for the studies checked, unresolved V genes explain less than half of this, and the remainder is unexplained. For V, J and clone size, that table is used; D and trimming come from the DNA. The sample table contains roughly 340,000 clones; only one count was recorded for around an eighth of them. The top ten hold roughly 0.015% of the sample.

V is reduced by 6 bases and J by 6 bases, leaving a spacing of 11 bases between them. From a lookup of the germline V gene (reference sequence), CDR1 and CDR2 are LNHDA and SQIVND. There are 12 amino acids in the CDR3, from cysteine to phenylalanine inclusive. Of all the DNA, just the CDR3 is kept, 36 bases in frame from base 1. The specimen sequenced was naive CD4+ T cells from blood. Read against the paper, the sample's cell subset or site label means: true naive CD4+ T cells. Recombination joined TRBV19 with TRBJ1-1; the D gene is perhaps TRBD1, on 5 matching bases. This TCR was sampled from a woman younger than 35 with type 1 diabetes. The DNA reads as follows: TGTGCCAGTAGGGGCCTCAGGGCTGAAGCTTTCTTT. The encoded protein is CASRGLRAEAFF.